This T cell receptor beta chain derives from a study of blood T cell repertoires in COVID-19. Across the whole study: The origin of the acute and convalescent COVID-19 samples was the United States, Italy and Spain. In each case, the material was cDNA or gDNA derived from T cells, B-cell-depleted T cells, or PBMCs.

Per germline, CDR1 SGHTA and CDR2 FQGNSA. Germline trimming cut 5 bases from V and 7 bases from J; bases unmatched to any gene: 6. The CDR3 sequence is 14 residues long. Per the original data handling: Amplification with reference gene primers provided the estimates of nucleated cell counts. TCRdb keeps only in-frame clones here, not all; method: immunoSEQ multiplex PCR. That table is the source of V, J and clone size, and D and trimming were worked out from the DNA. The table records about 53,000 clones, roughly 88% of them present only once. The sequence was collected from an older man with acute or convalescent COVID-19. Sequences were obtained from peripheral blood. The rearrangement joins TRBV7-2 to TRBJ2-3; 10 bases are shared with TRBD2. CDR3 amino acids: CASSTSGGAYTQYF. CDR3 coding DNA: TGTGCCAGCAGCACCAGCGGGGGGGCTTATACGCAGTATTTT.